The text below deals with one T cell receptor (beta chain). This specimen belongs to a study of cytomegalovirus exposure and HLA in healthy donors. Trimming at V came to 0 bases and at J to 1 base, leaving 9 bases not matched to a gene. Germline-derived CDR1 and CDR2 are SNHLY and FYNNEI. This CDR3 comprises 17 residues. Profiled with immunoSEQ multiplex PCR; TCRdb holds only in-frame clones, not every one. The table includes 250,000 to 350,000 clones, nearly 90% detected once. The donors were members of the roughly 120-subject validation cohort (separate from the approximately 670-subject first cohort).

The sequence came from a man under 40 in good health and CMV-seronegative. Sequencing was carried out using PBMCs. The chain recombines TRBV2 with TRBJ2-7, with 7 bases fitting TRBD2. Here the CDR3 reads CASSEALQGGRSYEQYF. CDR3 bases: TGTGCCAGCAGTGAAGCGCTTCAGGGCGGGAGATCCTACGAGCAGTACTTC.